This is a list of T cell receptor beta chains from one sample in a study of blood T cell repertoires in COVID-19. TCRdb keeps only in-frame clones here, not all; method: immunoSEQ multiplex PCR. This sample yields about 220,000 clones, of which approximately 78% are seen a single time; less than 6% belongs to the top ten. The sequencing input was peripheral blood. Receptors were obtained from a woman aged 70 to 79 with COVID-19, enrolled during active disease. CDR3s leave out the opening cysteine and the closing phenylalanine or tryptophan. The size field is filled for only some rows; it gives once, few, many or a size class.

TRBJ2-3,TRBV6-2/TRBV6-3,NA,ASTPWAGFTDTQY
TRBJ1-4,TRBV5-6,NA,ASSLEQGRPNEKLF
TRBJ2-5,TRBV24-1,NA,ATSDPDRYQETQY
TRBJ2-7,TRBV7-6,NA,ASSHRQGIGYEQY
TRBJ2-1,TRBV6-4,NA,ASSKQGSDEQF
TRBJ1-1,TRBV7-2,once,ASSLGTGGAEAF
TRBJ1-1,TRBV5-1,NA,ASETGDMNTEAF
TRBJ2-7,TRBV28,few,ASTTYRGSYEQY
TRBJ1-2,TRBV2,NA,ASSDITRGDRYGYT
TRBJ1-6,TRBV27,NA,ASTSGWGGDSPLH
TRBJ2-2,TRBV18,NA,ASSPLTAPLPGELF
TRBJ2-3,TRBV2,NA,ASSGRTSGIGGDTQY
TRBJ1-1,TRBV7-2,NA,ASSLVPRGMNTEAF
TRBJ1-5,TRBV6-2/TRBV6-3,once,ASSYLGFNQPQH
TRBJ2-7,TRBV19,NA,ASSPPSRQGGEQY
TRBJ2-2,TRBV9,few,ASSASNTGELF
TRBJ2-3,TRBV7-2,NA,ASSFGFSSTDTQY
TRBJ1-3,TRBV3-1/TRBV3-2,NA,ASSQNRPSGNTIY
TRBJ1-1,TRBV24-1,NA,ATSDEAARQTI
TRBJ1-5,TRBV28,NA,ASRGTGENQPQH
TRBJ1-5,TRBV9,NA,ASSVAGAGYNQPQH
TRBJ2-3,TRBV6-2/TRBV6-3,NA,ASSETSGITDTQY
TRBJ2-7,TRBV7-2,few,ASSPNSYEQY
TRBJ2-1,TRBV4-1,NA,ASSQPGASTYNEQF
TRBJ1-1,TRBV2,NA,ASSEERGMNTEAF
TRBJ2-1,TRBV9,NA,ASSVASGPVNEQF
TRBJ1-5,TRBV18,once,ASSLDRDQPQH
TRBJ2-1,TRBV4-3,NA,ASSQGGQGTGQF
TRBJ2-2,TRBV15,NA,ATEVGTGLTGELF
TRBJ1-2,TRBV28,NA,ASSGEQYGYT
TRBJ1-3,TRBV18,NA,ASSPVRDRGSGNTIY
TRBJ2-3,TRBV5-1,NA,ASSAQAVSTDTQY
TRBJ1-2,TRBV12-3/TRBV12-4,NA,ASSLQDSYGYT
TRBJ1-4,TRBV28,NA,ATYTPGVREKLF
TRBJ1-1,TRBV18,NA,ASSPSTGTVNTEAF